This entry describes one TCR beta chain. The data originate from a study of blood T cell repertoires in COVID-19. Study summary: Spain, Italy and the United States supplied samples that represented acute and convalescent COVID-19. The analysed material was cDNA or gDNA that came from T cells, B-cell-depleted T cells, or PBMCs.

Some clones are missing from TCRdb's copy, which holds only in-frame ones; the method was immunoSEQ multiplex PCR. The sample contains roughly 320,000 clones, over 90% of which appear only once. A case of COVID-19 had been met by exposed participants within 2 weeks before study entry. The CDR3 runs to 14 residues. Germline CDR1 reads LNHDA; CDR2 reads SQIVND (reference sequence). V lost 3 bases to trimming and J lost 9 bases; unmatched junction nucleotides: 5. The chain couples TRBV19 to TRBJ1-6; 7 bases map to TRBD1. The receptor comes from a woman aged 25 to 45 who had been exposed to COVID-19. The sequenced material came from PBMCs or T cells enriched from blood (not recorded which). Written as DNA, the CDR3 is TGTGCCAGTAGTATTAGGGACAGAGGTTCACCCCTCCACTTT. This codes for CASSIRDRGSPLHF.